This T cell receptor (beta chain) was recorded in a study of early T cells in non-severe SARS-CoV-2 infection. About the study: Bulk RNA taken from unsorted whole blood was sequenced, leaving chains unpaired.

After removal of 5 bases from V and 5 bases from J, the junction contained 7 bases not matched to a gene. The CDR3 spans 13 residues. Germline V gene data show CDR1 as SQVTM and CDR2 as ANQGSEA. Findings and limits, study-wide: Missing private and CD4 specificities, VDJdb matching favored anti-spike CD8 responses.

Unique molecular identifiers (one per individual cDNA molecule) were attached. MiXCR, run by TCRdb on the 5' RACE reads, gives a single entry per CDR3 protein. The repertoire holds 25,000 to 30,000 distinct CDR3 sequences, around 4% seen once, with more than 9.5% in the top ten. Note on this clonotype: Its antigen is unidentified.

This chain connects TRBV29-1 to TRBJ2-7; TRBD2 matches at 9 bases. Specimen: whole blood. The TCR sequence derives from an adult who was a healthcare worker with PCR-confirmed SARS-CoV-2 infection or an uninfected control (not recorded which). CDR3 sequence: CSVKSSGTHEQYF. CDR3 coding DNA: TGCAGCGTTAAGTCTAGCGGGACTCACGAGCAGTACTTC.